This T cell receptor (beta chain) was recovered during a study of blood T cell repertoires in COVID-19. At the level of the study: Spain, Italy and the United States supplied samples that represented acute and convalescent COVID-19.

Clones were sequenced by immunoSEQ multiplex PCR, and TCRdb holds only the in-frame ones, with some missing. The table includes tens of thousands of clones, around 83% detected once. Germline V gene data show CDR1 as MDHEN and CDR2 as SYDVKM. The V segment lost 5 bases and the J segment 4 bases; nucleotides outside the gene matches: 5. The CDR3 is 14 amino acids. Sequencing used peripheral blood. This TCR derives from a man between 60 and 75 years old with acute or convalescent COVID-19. The chain uses TRBV28 and TRBJ2-4, with TRBD1 matching 7 bases. In DNA form, the CDR3 reads TGTGCCAGCAGTACCCGGGACAGAAAAAACATTCAGTACTTC. Translating gives CASSTRDRKNIQYF.